Included here is one T cell receptor (beta chain) sequence, with context. This specimen belongs to a study of blood T cell repertoires in COVID-19. Background on the study: Samples came from the United States, Italy and Spain, spanning acute and convalescent COVID-19.

Germline CDR1 is MDHEN and CDR2 is SYDVKM. The CDR3 spans 12 residues. Between the trimmed V and J ends, which lost 2 bases and 3 bases, there was a span of 2 bases. In the study's own analysis: Reference gene primer amplification yielded estimated nucleated cell counts. Method: immunoSEQ multiplex PCR; TCRdb's copy keeps in-frame clones and lacks some. V, J and clone size are taken as reported in that table, and D and trimming were inferred from the DNA itself. The sample includes some 170,000 clones, 82% of them seen just once. The rearrangement joins TRBV28 to TRBJ2-1; D call uncertain. This clonotype originated in a woman aged 70-85 years with acute or convalescent COVID-19. Specimen: peripheral blood. CDR3 bases: TGTGCCAGCAGTTTACTCTACAATGAGCAGTTCTTC. Translated, it gives CASSLLYNEQFF.